This T cell receptor beta chain comes out of a study of blood T cell repertoires in COVID-19. Looking at the study overall: PBMCs, B-cell-depleted T cells, or T cells were the source of the cDNA or gDNA that made up the material.

Participants had their cohort set by participant-reported clinical history. Symptom resolution, clearance, or two negative PCRs marked donors in Cohort 3 as recovered. This CDR3 is built from 14 residues. Germline V CDR1 and CDR2: SNHLY, FYNNEI. J was trimmed by 0 bases and V by 4 bases; bases with no gene match: 2. TCRdb's table, derived via immunoSEQ multiplex PCR, lists solely in-frame clones and lacks some. Of 280,000 or so clones in the sample, 80% to 90% were seen once. The sequence was obtained from a man aged 25 to 45 who had recovered from COVID-19. The chain employs TRBV2 and TRBJ2-7; 8 bases map to TRBD1. Sequencing was performed on PBMCs or T cells enriched from blood (not recorded which). The CDR3 loop reads CASSVDRASYEQYF. The CDR3 DNA reads TGTGCCAGCAGTGTGGACAGGGCCTCCTACGAGCAGTACTTC.